Below are 26 T cell receptor beta chains sequenced from a single sample in a study of T cells in Graves' hyperthyroidism and ophthalmopathy. The source material, RNA transcripts, was used to amplify TCR beta CDR3 regions. A first-round RT-PCR of the TCR CDR3 used the HTBI primer set. Using its own MiXCR run on the multiplex PCR reads, TCRdb lists one record per CDR3 protein. This table has approximately 640,000 distinct CDR3 sequences, 17% appearing once. The source material was blood. These receptors originate from a man over 45 with Graves' hyperthyroidism.

This clonotype was counted a few times. CDR3 in DNA: TGTGCCAGCAGTTCGGACCCCACTCATGGCTACACCTTC. Its translation: CASSSDPTHGYTF. This rearrangement joins TRBV28 to TRBJ1-2, with D unresolved. Germline V gives CDR1 MDHEN, CDR2 SYDVKM. V shed 4 bases and J shed 6 bases, with 12 bases lying between them. The CDR3 totals 13 residues.

This clonotype was seen repeatedly, ten times or more. The V call is TRBV28, the J call TRBJ1-4; a weak D match, TRBD1 (6 bases). CDR1 MDHEN and CDR2 SYDVKM come from the germline V gene. The ends were cut back, 4 bases at V and 0 bases at J, with 12 bases in the middle. This CDR3 is 16 amino acids long. The CDR3 loop is CASSSGQLATNEKLFF. The CDR3 nucleotides read TGTGCCAGCAGTTCCGGACAGCTAGCAACTAATGAAAAACTGTTTTTT.

The chain has TRBV30 and TRBJ2-7, with a possible D match to TRBD1 (6 bases). Trimming took 3 bases from V and 3 from J, leaving 12 bases between them. The CDR3 contains 13 residues. Germline loops: CDR1 GTSNPN, CDR2 SVGIG (reference sequence). The CDR3 bases are TGTGCCTGGAGGGCAGGGGTGGGCTACGAGCAGTACTTC. It translates to CAWRAGVGYEQYF.

The chain carries TRBV29-1 and TRBJ2-5, with TRBD1 matching 9 bases. The CDR3 extends over 12 amino acids. The V gene end was trimmed by 8 bases and the J gene end by 1 base; junction bases not matched to a gene: 2. Looked up from germline, CDR1 is SQVTM and CDR2 is ANQGSEA. Here the CDR3 DNA reads TGCAGCTTACAGGGGGCCCAAGAGACCCAGTACTTC. Translated, it gives CSLQGAQETQYF.

The table lists this clonotype with a few counts. This rearrangement joins TRBV29-1 to TRBJ2-3; D assignment may be TRBD1 or TRBD2 (5 bases each). The germline CDR1 and CDR2 sequences are SQVTM and ANQGSEA. The CDR3 consists of 13 residues. V lost 3 bases and J lost 4, with 11 bases in between. The chain's CDR3 is CSVDGKGPDTQYF. DNA of the CDR3: TGCAGCGTTGACGGCAAGGGACCAGATACGCAGTATTTT.

This clonotype was detected many times. The V call is TRBV11-2, the J call TRBJ1-1; possibly TRBD1 for D (5 bases). V was cut by 2 bases and J by 2 bases, with 18 bases left in between. CDR3 size: 17 residues. In germline, CDR1 is SGHAT, CDR2 FQNNGV. Here the CDR3 reads CASSLYGWGSQNTEAFF. CDR3 DNA sequence: TGTGCCAGCAGCTTATACGGTTGGGGCAGCCAAAACACTGAAGCTTTCTTT.

This clonotype was seen a single time. The chain carries TRBV5-5 and TRBJ1-6, with D possibly TRBD1 on 5 matching bases. The V and J ends lost 4 bases and 10 bases respectively, with 18 bases between them. Germline values: CDR1 SGHKS, CDR2 YYEKEE (reference sequence). CDR3 length: 15 residues. This chain's CDR3 is CASSRVGGWGSPLHF. CDR3 DNA sequence: TGTGCCAGCAGCAGAGTCGGGGGATGGGGATCACCCCTCCACTTT.

Concerning this clonotype itself: This may come from a read error, since a much larger clone is one base off. The chain links TRBV6-1 to TRBJ2-3, with TRBD2 matching over 12 bases. Germline lookup yields CDR1 MNHNS and CDR2 SASEGT. J was trimmed by 2 bases and V by 6 bases; bases with no gene match: 6. The CDR3 runs 16 residues. CDR3 protein: CASRRRTSGATDTQYF. In DNA form, the CDR3 reads TGTGCCAGCAGGCGCCGGACTAGCGGGGCCACAGATACGCAGTATTTT.

This clonotype was counted at least ten times. The gene calls are TRBV2 and TRBJ1-2, with a weak D call TRBD1 (6 bases). The CDR3 has 12 amino acids. The germline V and J ends were trimmed by 7 bases and 7 bases, with 13 bases remaining between them. Germline CDR1 and CDR2: SNHLY and FYNNEI. Written as DNA, the CDR3 is TGTGCCAGCACCCACAGGGAACTTGGCTACACCTTC. Its translation: CASTHRELGYTF.

This clonotype occurred many times. The chain has TRBV30 and TRBJ2-7, with 7 bases matching TRBD2. The length of the CDR3 is 14 residues. With V trimmed by 0 bases and J by 2 bases, 4 bases remained unmatched. Germline CDR1 GTSNPN, CDR2 SVGIG (reference sequence). CDR3 nucleotide sequence: TGTGCCTGGAGTGTTTTCAGCGGGACCTACGAGCAGTACTTC. Its protein is CAWSVFSGTYEQYF.

The chain links TRBV4-3 to TRBJ2-7, with TRBD2 matching 11 bases. CDR1 and CDR2 (germline): LGHNA, YSLEER. The CDR3 loop spans 18 amino acids. Unmatched junction bases numbered 17, after V lost 3 bases and J lost 7 bases. CDR3 sequence (DNA): TGCGCCAGCAGCCATGACTTGACGACTAGCGGGATCGTGGGAGAGCAGTACTTC. Protein sequence: CASSHDLTTSGIVGEQYF.

The chain carries TRBV7-8 and TRBJ1-2; D remains unclear. Per germline, CDR1 SGHVS and CDR2 FQNEAQ. The CDR3 runs to 15 residues. The V and J ends lost 2 bases and 1 base respectively, with 11 bases between them. The CDR3 sequence: CASSLTTGFNYGYTF. The CDR3 nucleotides are TGTGCCAGCAGCTTAACTACGGGTTTTAACTATGGCTACACCTTC. Together with reference TRBV7-8 and TRBJ1-2, the CDR3 gives the full variable domain: GAGVSQSPRYKVAKRGQDVALRCDPISGHVSLFWYQQALGQGPEFLTYFQNEAQLDKSGLPSDRFFAERPEGSVSTLKIQRTQQEDSAVYLCASSLTTGFNYGYTFGSGTRLTVV.

This clonotype was observed a few times. The chain uses TRBV19 and TRBJ1-6, with 7 bases identical to TRBD1. The CDR3 is 13 residues long. Germline-derived CDR1 and CDR2 are LNHDA and SQIVND (reference sequence). With 7 bases clipped from V and 10 bases from J, the junction kept 7 bases outside the gene matches. The CDR3 nucleotides read TGTGCCAGTACGGGCAGGGGGGAATCACCCCTCCACTTT. Translated: CASTGRGESPLHF. The whole variable domain, remainder taken from reference TRBV19 and TRBJ1-6, is DGGITQSPKYLFRKEGQNVTLSCEQNLNHDAMYWYRQDPGQGLRLIYYSQIVNDFQKGDIAEGYSVSREKKESFPLTVTSAQKNPTAFYLCASTGRGESPLHFGNGTRLTVT.

This clonotype has more than one count but fewer than ten. The chain employs TRBV7-9 and TRBJ1-2; the match to TRBD1 covers 8 bases. After removal of 1 base from V and 1 base from J, the junction contained 11 bases not matched to a gene. Germline V CDR1 and CDR2: SEHNR, FQNEAQ (reference sequence). The CDR3 runs 18 residues. CDR3 sequence (DNA): TGTGCCAGCAGCTTAGGGACAGGGCAAACGGGGGTTAACTATGGCTACACCTTC. This gives the protein CASSLGTGQTGVNYGYTF.

This clonotype came up many times. V usage is TRBV28 and J usage is TRBJ1-5, with D tentatively TRBD1 (6 bases). The CDR3 is 16 residues long. Deletions cut 5 bases from V and 1 base from J, with 15 bases between. Germline CDR1 and CDR2: MDHEN and SYDVKM. This chain's CDR3 is CASSPRGGSSNQPQHF. In DNA, the CDR3 is TGTGCCAGCAGTCCTAGGGGGGGATCAAGCAATCAGCCCCAGCATTTT.

This clonotype appeared once. The genes are TRBV6-9 and TRBJ1-2; 7 bases map to TRBD1. The CDR3 extends over 14 amino acids. The trim removed 3 bases at V and 7 bases at J, leaving 8 bases unmatched. The V gene's germline CDR1 is MNHGY and CDR2 SVAAGI. The CDR3 nucleotides are TGTGCCAGCAGTTACTATAGTCAGGGGGGTGGCTACACCTTC. Amino acid sequence: CASSYYSQGGGYTF.

This clonotype was found a few times. The chain couples TRBV5-6 to TRBJ1-1; no definite D call. There are 13 residues in the CDR3. The germline V gene has CDR1 SGHDT and CDR2 YYEEEE. Trimming removed 2 bases at V and 6 bases at J, with 11 bases between. The DNA of the CDR3 is TGTGCCAGCAGCTTCGGGTCTATCGCTGAAGCTTTCTTT. Its protein is CASSFGSIAEAFF.

This clonotype was picked up a small number of times. The chain employs TRBV4-1 and TRBJ2-1, with 12 bases fitting TRBD2. The CDR3 sequence is 17 residues long. Germline V gene sequence: CDR1 MGHRA, CDR2 YSYEKL. V dropped 4 bases and J dropped 8; count of bases not matched to a gene: 12. The CDR3 nucleotides read TGCGCCAGCAGCCCCCTAAAGACTAGCGGGAGTTCTGATGAGCAGTTCTTC. This translates into CASSPLKTSGSSDEQFF.

There are many counts of this clonotype. CDR3 DNA: TGTGCCAGCACGAGGAATTCACCCCTCCACTTT. It codes for CASTRNSPLHF. This sequence joins TRBV28 and TRBJ1-6; D call uncertain. The CDR3 spans 11 residues. The V and J ends lost 7 bases and 7 bases respectively, with 5 bases between them. The germline V gene encodes CDR1 MDHEN and CDR2 SYDVKM.

This clonotype was counted a few times. The chain combines TRBV18 with TRBJ2-7, with D perhaps matching TRBD1 or TRBD2 (5 bases each). V lost 3 bases and J 0 bases, leaving 12 bases between the germline ends. The CDR3 consists of 15 residues. Looked up from germline, CDR1 is KGHSH and CDR2 is LQKENI. The CDR3 sequence is CASSPPGTASYEQYF. In DNA, the CDR3 is TGTGCCAGCTCACCTCCCGGGACGGCCTCCTACGAGCAGTACTTC.

This clonotype was observed a handful of times. The gene calls are TRBV5-1 and TRBJ1-5; D is uncertain. The CDR3 has 15 residues. V was cut by 4 bases and J by 1 base, with 12 bases left in between. Germline lookup yields CDR1 SGHRS and CDR2 YFSETQ. The chain's CDR3 is CASSVDPGSNQPQHF. CDR3 DNA: TGCGCCAGCAGCGTAGACCCGGGGAGCAATCAGCCCCAGCATTTT.

CDR3 sequence: CASSQPTENDGYTF. CDR3 DNA: TGTGCCAGCAGCCAACCCACCGAAAACGATGGCTACACCTTC. The chain joins TRBV3-1 to TRBJ1-2; D gene uncertain. Deletions cut 2 bases from V and 6 bases from J, with 13 bases between. Germline loops: CDR1 LGHDT, CDR2 YNNKEL (reference sequence). CDR3 length: 14 amino acids.

In its sample, this clonotype was seen many times. This chain joins TRBV20-1 and TRBJ2-7; 11 nucleotides align to TRBD1. In germline, CDR1 is DFQATT, CDR2 SNEGSKA (reference sequence). Trimming removed 6 bases from V and 2 bases from J; junction bases left unmatched: 3. The CDR3 is 13 amino acids. CDR3 nucleotide sequence: TGCAGTGCCGGGACAGGGGGAACCTACGAGCAGTACTTC. It codes for CSAGTGGTYEQYF.

This clonotype was counted only a few times. The chain carries TRBV20-1 and TRBJ1-4, with TRBD1 matching 7 bases. V dropped 6 bases and J dropped 8; count of bases not matched to a gene: 9. This CDR3 has 13 residues. Germline CDR1 and CDR2: DFQATT and SNEGSKA (reference sequence). The CDR3 DNA follows: TGCAGTGCCCAGGAGGGGGCAAGCGAAAAACTGTTTTTT. Encoded protein: CSAQEGASEKLFF.

This clonotype showed up just a few times. This sequence joins TRBV5-4 and TRBJ1-2; no firm D call. Trimming pared 5 bases from V and 1 base from J, leaving 9 bases between. Germline V gives CDR1 SGHNT, CDR2 YYREEE (reference sequence). The CDR3 is made up of 13 amino acids. CDR3 coding DNA: TGTGCCAGCAGGGATTGGGGTAACTATGGCTACACCTTC. Translation: CASRDWGNYGYTF. Looking up the rest from reference TRBV5-4 and TRBJ1-2 gives the full variable domain: ETGVTQSPTHLIKTRGQQVTLRCSSQSGHNTVSWYQQALGQGPQFIFQYYREEENGRGNFPPRFSGLQFPNYSSELNVNALELDDSALYLCASRDWGNYGYTFGSGTRLTVV.

V and J are TRBV24-1 and TRBJ2-7, with D perhaps matching TRBD2 (5 bases). Germline CDR1 reads KGHDR; CDR2 reads SFDVKD. The CDR3 runs to 11 residues. V dropped 7 bases and J dropped 3 bases, with 6 bases sitting between them. The CDR3, as DNA: TGTGCCACCAGCAGCGGCTACGAGCAGTACTTC. As protein: CATSSGYEQYF.